The entry below gives a single T cell receptor (beta chain) sequence along with its context. Its target is not known. Use of 60 Vbeta and 13 Jbeta primers characterized the PCR. Sequencing used immunoSEQ multiplex PCR; TCRdb keeps in-frame clones, though not all of them. The sample lists 110,000 or so clones, around 66% occurring once. This sample was taken from a study of cytomegalovirus exposure and HLA in healthy donors. Across the study: Tens of millions of unique TCRs from HLA-typed donors made up an early data release.

The germline gives CDR1 SNHLY, CDR2 FYNNEI. This CDR3 contains 14 residues. Trimming removed 6 bases from V and 1 base from J, with 10 bases in between. Regarding the study as a whole: Later analysis suggested most CMV-associated TCR beta chains were HLA-restricted. A later analysis reportedly identified an Asian-associated ancestry cluster as carrying fewer N-insertions than the 666-donor mean. For most TCR sequences rarity was the rule, although some public TCRs occurred in many donors.

The sequence derives from a man aged 18 to 30 in good health and CMV-seropositive. The chain employs TRBV2 and TRBJ1-5; D possibly corresponds to TRBD1 (6 bases). Material: PBMCs. For the CDR3, the DNA is TGTGCCAGCAGACAGGGAGGGAGCAATCAGCCCCAGCATTTT. Translation gives CASRQGGSNQPQHF.